These 10 T cell receptor beta chains share one sample of origin, sequenced in a study of blood T cell repertoires in COVID-19. Libraries were prepared by immunoSEQ multiplex PCR; TCRdb keeps only in-frame clonotypes and omits some of them. The sample yields approximately 220,000 clones, 87% seen once. Input material: peripheral blood. These receptors all come from a man between 60 and 75 years old who had recovered from COVID-19.

The CDR3 nucleotides read TGTGCCTGGAGTGCCGGGGAGGGGGGCAAGTACTTC. Protein product: CAWSAGEGGKYF. The rearrangement links TRBV30 to TRBJ2-7; the D gene is possibly TRBD2 (7 bases). CDR3 size: 12 residues. Germline values: CDR1 GTSNPN, CDR2 SVGIG (reference sequence). V lost 1 base to trimming and J lost 11 bases, with 15 bases between them.

The chain links TRBV10-3 to TRBJ2-7; 7 nucleotides align to TRBD2. The trim removed 10 bases at V and 5 bases at J, leaving 11 bases unmatched. CDR3 length: 13 amino acids. Germline assignment: CDR1 ENHRY and CDR2 SYGVKD. This chain's CDR3 is CASKSGGGDEQYF. The CDR3 DNA is TGTGCCAGCAAATCGGGGGGAGGGGACGAGCAGTACTTC.

The rearrangement joins TRBV2 to TRBJ2-1, with D perhaps matching TRBD1 (6 bases). Between the trimmed V and J ends, which lost 5 bases and 12 bases, there was a span of 8 bases. This CDR3 contains 10 residues. CDR1 is SNHLY, CDR2 FYNNEI, per germline. In nucleotides, the CDR3 is TGTGCCAGCAGTTCAGGGGTGCAGTTCTTC. This codes for CASSSGVQFF.

The V and J genes are TRBV25-1 and TRBJ1-4, with unresolved D. The CDR3 has 15 residues. The V end lost 2 bases, the J end lost 1 base, and 8 bases lay between the germline ends. Germline V gives CDR1 MGHDK, CDR2 SYGVNS. CDR3 sequence (DNA): TGTGCCAGCAGTGAAGGGCTCTTAACTAATGAAAAACTGTTTTTT. Translated, it gives CASSEGLLTNEKLFF.

The J gene is TRBJ2-2, the V gene TRBV3-1 (or the pseudogene TRBV3-2); no reliable D call. V shed 0 bases and J shed 3 bases, with 5 bases lying between them. This CDR3 contains 14 residues. CDR1 is LGHDT and CDR2 is YNNKEL in the germline V gene (reference sequence). As DNA, the CDR3 is TGTGCCAGCAGCCAAGAGGGCTACACCGGGGAGCTGTTTTTT. Translating gives CASSQEGYTGELFF.

The V gene is TRBV5-6, the J gene TRBJ1-2, with D perhaps TRBD1 (5 bases). V was cut by 0 bases and J by 3 bases, with 15 bases left in between. The CDR3 is made up of 16 amino acids. Germline V gives CDR1 SGHDT, CDR2 YYEEEE. This chain's CDR3 is CASSLVNPPGYYGYTF. The CDR3 DNA sequence: TGTGCCAGCAGCTTGGTAAACCCCCCAGGGTACTATGGCTACACCTTC.

The V call is TRBV6-5, the J call TRBJ1-3, with a weak D call TRBD1 (6 bases). V was trimmed by 6 bases and J by 0 bases, leaving 9 bases between them. CDR1 and CDR2 from the germline V gene are MNHEY and SVGAGI. This CDR3 contains 14 residues. CDR3 sequence (DNA): TGTGCCAGCAGCAGGGGCACCTCTGGAAACACCATATATTTT. It is translated as CASSRGTSGNTIYF.

On this clone: Other nucleotide sequences from this sample produce the same CDR3. The chain links TRBV7-3 to TRBJ1-3; D is ambiguous. This CDR3 comprises 13 residues. Trimming removed 1 base at V and 4 bases at J, with 5 bases between. Germline V gene data show CDR1 as SGHTA and CDR2 as FQGTGA. CDR3 in amino acids: CASSLNQGNTIYF. The CDR3, as DNA: TGTGCCAGCAGCTTAAATCAGGGAAACACCATATATTTT.

The chain is built from TRBV27 and TRBJ2-4, with D possibly matching TRBD2 (6 bases). Germline CDR1 and CDR2: MNHEY and SMNVEV (reference sequence). This CDR3 has 19 residues. V was clipped by 1 base and J by 1 base, with 20 bases between them. CDR3 in DNA: TGTGCCAGCAGTTTATGGCGGGGCAGTCAGAATTTTGCCAAAAACATTCAGTACTTC. Its translation: CASSLWRGSQNFAKNIQYF.

The chain joins TRBV13 to TRBJ2-6; 10 bases match TRBD1. The junction had 14 bases not matched to a gene; V was cut back by 5 bases and J by 4 bases. CDR3 length equals 19 residues. Germline lookup yields CDR1 PRHDT and CDR2 FYEKMQ (reference sequence). CDR3 amino acids: CASSPSTRQGADGANVLTF. Here the CDR3 DNA reads TGTGCCAGCAGCCCCAGTACGAGACAGGGGGCTGACGGGGCCAACGTCCTGACTTTC.